A single sample gave rise to the 28 T cell receptor beta chains below, sequenced in a study of blood T cells in healthy people across ages. PCR was performed a second time for roughly 7 to 11 cycles using a sample-barcoded 5' primer and a J-beta primer mix. TCRdb reanalysed the 5' RACE reads using MiXCR and keeps one entry per CDR3 protein. Of around 790,000 distinct CDR3 sequences listed, more than 40% are singletons. The specimen sequenced was blood. Receptors were obtained from a man aged 55 to 70 in good health.

J is TRBJ1-5 and V is TRBV6-5; the match to TRBD1 covers 7 bases. CDR1 is MNHEY, CDR2 SVGAGI, per germline. V was pared by 6 bases and J by 8 bases, with 7 bases of the junction left unmatched. The CDR3 has 13 residues. CDR3 residues: CASSRGTDKPQHF. The CDR3 DNA follows: TGTGCCAGCAGCCGCGGGACAGATAAGCCCCAGCATTTT.

This clonotype was counted once. The gene calls are TRBV4-1 and TRBJ1-3; no clear D gene. The CDR3 totals 17 residues. Germline CDR1 and CDR2: MGHRA and YSYEKL. V was trimmed by 1 base and J by 0 bases, leaving 13 bases between them. The chain's CDR3 is CASSQVSQTLSGNTIYF. CDR3 in DNA: TGCGCCAGCAGCCAAGTGTCACAGACACTCTCTGGAAACACCATATATTTT.

The CDR3 sequence: CASSTQRGGTYEQYF. For the CDR3, the DNA is TGTGCCAGCAGCACCCAGCGGGGGGGCACCTACGAGCAGTACTTC. This chain links TRBV11-1 with TRBJ2-7, with 10 bases aligning to TRBD2. The V segment lost 5 bases and the J segment 2 bases; nucleotides outside the gene matches: 6. This CDR3 contains 15 residues. The germline gives CDR1 SGHAT, CDR2 FQDESV (reference sequence).

V usage is TRBV6-2 or TRBV6-3 and J usage is TRBJ2-1; 11 positions agree with TRBD2. J lost 4 bases, V lost 6 bases, and 5 bases had no gene match. CDR1 MNHEY and CDR2 SVGEGT come from the germline V gene. The length of the CDR3 is 15 residues. The CDR3, as DNA: TGTGCCAGCAGCGATGCTAGCGGGGGGTACAATGAGCAGTTCTTC. It specifies CASSDASGGYNEQFF.

The chain is built from TRBV5-1 and TRBJ1-2; 8 positions match TRBD1. From germline, CDR1 is SGHRS and CDR2 YFSETQ. After removal of 0 bases from V and 2 bases from J, the junction contained 3 bases not matched to a gene. The length of the CDR3 is 15 residues. This chain's CDR3 is CASSLAGGENYGYTF. The CDR3 coding sequence is TGCGCCAGCAGCTTGGCAGGGGGCGAGAACTATGGCTACACCTTC. Combining the CDR3 with reference TRBV5-1 and TRBJ1-2 gives the whole variable domain KAGVTQTPRYLIKTRGQQVTLSCSPISGHRSVSWYQQTPGQGLQFLFEYFSETQRNKGNFPGRFSGRQFSNSRSEMNVSTLELGDSALYLCASSLAGGENYGYTFGSGTRLTVV.

As to this clonotype: This may stem from a read error, because a much larger clone lies one nucleotide away. The V and J genes are TRBV5-6 and TRBJ2-5; TRBD2 aligns across 10 bases. This CDR3 is built from 15 residues. Looked up from germline, CDR1 is SGHDT and CDR2 is YYEEEE. V lost 2 bases to trimming and J lost 11 bases; unmatched junction nucleotides: 12. CDR3 in amino acids: CASSFTAGGHNEQYF. The CDR3 DNA reads as TGTGCCAGCAGCTTCACAGCGGGGGGGCACAATGAGCAGTACTTC. The whole variable domain, filled in from reference TRBV5-6 and TRBJ2-5, reads DAGVTQSPTHLIKTRGQQVTLRCSPKSGHDTVSWYQQALGQGPQFIFQYYEEEERQRGNFPDRFSGHQFPNYSSELNVNALLLGDSALYLCASSFTAGGHNEQYFGPGTRLLVL.

The V call is TRBV12-3 or TRBV12-4, the J call TRBJ1-5; D might be TRBD1 (5 bases). The CDR3 consists of 12 residues. Trimming stripped 6 bases from V and 9 bases from J, with 12 bases between. CDR3 residues: CASSNPGGPQHF. CDR3 bases: TGTGCCAGCAGCAATCCGGGGGGGCCCCAGCATTTT.

This clonotype was seen only a few times. The chain couples TRBV5-1 to TRBJ1-2; 11 positions agree with TRBD1. CDR1 and CDR2 from the germline V gene are SGHRS and YFSETQ. The V and J ends lost 4 bases and 0 bases, in that order; junction bases with no gene match: 2. The CDR3 contains 15 residues. The CDR3, as DNA: TGCGCCAGCAGCGGGACAGGGGGGACTAACTATGGCTACACCTTC. Translated, it gives CASSGTGGTNYGYTF.

Remarks on this clonotype: This could be a read error, since a much larger clone is one nucleotide away. The gene calls are TRBV6-2 or TRBV6-3 and TRBJ2-1, with D uncertain. The length of the CDR3 is 14 residues. Germline values: CDR1 MNHEY, CDR2 SVGEGT. The CDR3 nucleotides are TGTGCCAGCAGTAAAAACCCGAGCCGACCTGAGCGGTTCTTC. This codes for CASSKNPSRPERFF.

The chain has TRBV7-2 and TRBJ2-5; tentative D call: TRBD2 (7 bases). CDR3 size: 15 residues. Trimming removed 5 bases at V and 4 bases at J, with 17 bases between. The germline V gene has CDR1 SGHTA and CDR2 FQGNSA. The CDR3 nucleotides read TGTGCCAGCAGCCAAGGCGGGGGCGGGAGAGAGACCCAGTACTTC. Translation gives CASSQGGGGRETQYF.

This chain joins TRBV5-1 and TRBJ1-1, with D possibly matching TRBD1 (6 bases). V was pared by 4 bases and J by 1 base, with 14 bases between. CDR3 size: 15 residues. CDR1 is SGHRS, CDR2 YFSETQ, per germline. In nucleotides, the CDR3 is TGCGCCAGCAGCAGACCCGACAGGCCGAACACTGAAGCTTTCTTT. Translation gives CASSRPDRPNTEAFF.

V gene TRBV7-2 combines with J gene TRBJ2-2, with 7 bases matching TRBD1. This CDR3 is 14 amino acids long. V was clipped by 3 bases and J by 3 bases; unmatched bases: 1. Germline CDR1 is SGHTA and CDR2 is FQGNSA. CDR3 protein: CASSFGTDTGELFF. DNA of the CDR3: TGTGCCAGCAGCTTCGGGACAGACACCGGGGAGCTGTTTTTT.

This sequence joins TRBV2 and TRBJ1-5, with 9 nucleotides matching TRBD1. The CDR3 extends over 14 amino acids. The germline V gene encodes CDR1 SNHLY and CDR2 FYNNEI. J was trimmed by 6 bases and V by 7 bases; bases with no gene match: 7. The DNA of the CDR3 is TGTGCCAGCACCAAGACAGGGGGGAGTCAGCCCCAGCATTTT. This gives the protein CASTKTGGSQPQHF.

This clonotype was recorded once. V gene TRBV27 combines with J gene TRBJ2-7; unclear D gene. V dropped 6 bases and J dropped 2 bases, with 8 bases sitting between them. Germline V gene sequence: CDR1 MNHEY, CDR2 SMNVEV (reference sequence). This CDR3 contains 12 residues. The CDR3 protein is CASRLTPYEQYF. The CDR3, as DNA: TGTGCCAGCAGACTTACCCCCTACGAGCAGTACTTC.

The sample holds a few counts of this clonotype. The chain joins TRBV20-1 to TRBJ2-3; 7 bases map to TRBD2. Germline CDR1 is DFQATT and CDR2 is SNEGSKA (reference sequence). V dropped 6 bases and J dropped 0; count of bases not matched to a gene: 6. The CDR3 is made up of 14 amino acids. CDR3 sequence reads: CSASGGVSTDTQYF. In DNA form, the CDR3 reads TGCAGTGCCTCGGGGGGTGTTAGCACAGATACGCAGTATTTT.

The genes are TRBV6-4 and TRBJ2-5; D is perhaps TRBD1 (5 bases). The end of the DNA aligns better with TRBJ2-1, so the J call may be wrong. Germline CDR1 MRHNA, CDR2 SNTAGT. This CDR3 spans 14 amino acids. CDR3: CASTESRTQETQFF. CDR3 sequence (DNA): TGTGCCAGCACCGAGAGCAGGACACAAGAGACCCAGTTCTTC.

This chain joins TRBV3-1 and TRBJ2-7; 8 bases fit TRBD1. The CDR3 is 17 amino acids. The germline V gene encodes CDR1 LGHDT and CDR2 YNNKEL (reference sequence). V gave up 0 bases and J gave up 1 base; unmatched junction bases: 8. CDR3 DNA: TGTGCCAGCAGCCAAGACCCCCGGGACAGGCTATCCTACGAGCAGTACTTC. This sequence encodes CASSQDPRDRLSYEQYF.

This chain links TRBV6-2 or TRBV6-3 with TRBJ1-1; TRBD1 might be the D (5 bases). Germline-derived CDR1 and CDR2 are MNHEY and SVGEGT. The CDR3 spans 13 residues. V lost 4 bases to trimming and J lost 4 bases, with 10 bases between them. The CDR3 DNA follows: TGTGCCAGCAGTTTGGGACTACCCACTGAAGCTTTCTTT. This codes for CASSLGLPTEAFF.

The chain couples TRBV12-5 to TRBJ2-2, with 8 positions matching TRBD1. The CDR3 spans 16 residues. Germline V gene lookup returns CDR1 LGHNT and CDR2 FRNRAP. With 0 bases clipped from V and 6 bases from J, the junction kept 6 bases outside the gene matches. CDR3 sequence (DNA): TGTGCTAGTGGTTTGGTCGGACAGGGAATGTCCGGGGAGCTGTTTTTT. It translates to CASGLVGQGMSGELFF.

This clonotype has only a few counts. The germline gene is not matched at one end of the junction; a read error may be the cause. The chain recombines TRBV12-3 or TRBV12-4 with TRBJ1-6, with a tentative D call TRBD1 (6 bases). CDR3 length equals 16 residues. Here the CDR3 reads CTSSSADTGLGSPLHF. CDR3 sequence (DNA): TGTACCAGCAGTTCGGCGGACACAGGGTTAGGATCACCCCTCCACTTT.

There are many counts of this clonotype. The genes are TRBV20-1 and TRBJ1-1, with a possible D match to TRBD1 (5 bases). With 6 bases removed from V and 4 bases from J, the gap between germline ends came to 12 bases. This CDR3 contains 12 residues. The germline gives CDR1 DFQATT, CDR2 SNEGSKA (reference sequence). As DNA, the CDR3 is TGCAGTGCGGGGCCCGGGGGCACTGAAGCTTTCTTT. Translated, it gives CSAGPGGTEAFF.

The chain has TRBV6-6 and TRBJ2-1; TRBD1 aligns across 7 bases. The J call is in doubt because the DNA end fits TRBJ2-7 better. There are 16 residues in the CDR3. Looked up from germline, CDR1 is MNHNY and CDR2 is SVGAGI (reference sequence). CDR3 region: CASSPPLDRPYNEQYF. The CDR3 DNA follows: TGTGCCAGCAGCCCCCCCCTGGACAGGCCCTACAATGAGCAGTACTTC.

The rearrangement joins TRBV9 to TRBJ2-2, with a weak D call TRBD2 (6 bases). The CDR3 totals 14 residues. Germline assignment: CDR1 SGDLS and CDR2 YYNGEE. V lost 4 bases to trimming and J lost 6 bases, with 13 bases between them. CDR3: CASSYEGEAGELFF. In DNA, the CDR3 is TGTGCCAGCAGCTATGAAGGGGAGGCCGGGGAGCTGTTTTTT.

This clonotype has a handful of counts. This sequence joins TRBV30 and TRBJ2-4, with D possibly being TRBD1 (5 bases). Trimming took off 1 base at V and 6 bases at J, with 13 bases between the two ends. This CDR3 has 14 residues. The germline V gene encodes CDR1 GTSNPN and CDR2 SVGIG (reference sequence). CDR3 in amino acids: CAWSAGHLVNIQYF. CDR3 bases: TGTGCCTGGAGTGCCGGACACCTTGTAAACATTCAGTACTTC.

The chain is built from TRBV20-1 and TRBJ2-7, with a tentative D call TRBD2 (5 bases). Germline CDR1 is DFQATT and CDR2 is SNEGSKA (reference sequence). V was trimmed by 5 bases and J by 0 bases, leaving 14 bases between them. The length of the CDR3 is 14 residues. This chain's CDR3 is CSAGGGGDSYEQYF. CDR3 coding DNA: TGCAGTGCTGGAGGTGGCGGTGACTCCTACGAGCAGTACTTC.

The rearrangement joins TRBV2 to TRBJ1-2; maybe TRBD1 (6 bases). The germline CDR1 and CDR2 sequences are SNHLY and FYNNEI. The germline V and J ends were trimmed by 2 bases and 6 bases, with 10 bases remaining between them. The length of the CDR3 is 13 residues. CDR3 residues: CASSERTAHGYTF. In nucleotides, the CDR3 is TGTGCCAGCAGTGAAAGGACAGCTCATGGCTACACCTTC.

The chain uses TRBV19 and TRBJ2-5, with 7 bases that match TRBD1. Germline V gene sequence: CDR1 LNHDA, CDR2 SQIVND (reference sequence). There are 13 residues in the CDR3. V shed 7 bases, J shed 7 bases, and the junction held 9 bases outside the gene matches. CDR3 amino acids: CASKPGTEGTQYF. CDR3 DNA sequence: TGTGCCAGTAAACCCGGGACAGAGGGGACCCAGTACTTC.

V gene TRBV12-3 or TRBV12-4 combines with J gene TRBJ1-4, with 10 bases identical to TRBD1. Trimming removed 5 bases from V and 0 bases from J; junction bases left unmatched: 18. The CDR3 consists of 21 residues. In DNA, the CDR3 is TGTGCCAGCAGTACCCATCATAGACAGGGGGCGAAGGGGGCAACTAATGAAAAACTGTTTTTT. This codes for CASSTHHRQGAKGATNEKLFF.